This record looks at one T cell receptor beta chain sequence and its context. Authors' data handling: Reference gene primers were amplified, and this amplification served to estimate nucleated cell counts. Assay used: immunoSEQ multiplex PCR; TCRdb lists only in-frame clones, some missing. V, J and clone size reflect that table, while D and trimming were determined from the DNA. The sample holds 200,000 to 250,000 clones, roughly 84% seen once. The length of the CDR3 is 17 residues. The trim removed 1 base at V and 4 bases at J, leaving 10 bases unmatched. The V gene's germline CDR1 is SGHAT and CDR2 FQNNGV. The sample comes from a study of blood T cell repertoires in COVID-19. Study background: PBMCs, B-cell-depleted T cells, or T cells were the source of the cDNA or gDNA that made up the material.

The sample consisted of peripheral blood. The TCR sequence derives from a man between 50 and 59 years old with COVID-19, enrolled during active disease. The chain recombines TRBV11-2 with TRBJ2-5, with TRBD2 matching over 9 bases. CDR3 sequence (DNA): TGTGCCAGCAGCTTAGGTCTACTAGCGGGCTTGGGAGAGACCCAGTACTTC. Encoded protein: CASSLGLLAGLGETQYF.